The present T cell receptor beta chain was sequenced within a study of OX40 agonist ivuxolimab in advanced cancers. Describing the broader study: Ivuxolimab, which targeted the costimulatory receptor OX40 (CD134), was an agonistic, fully human IgG2 monoclonal antibody. The monotherapy dose-escalation portion (N ≈ 55 patients) of the phase I ivuxolimab trial is reported in the paper. Prior anti-PD-1, anti-PD-L1 or anti-CTLA-4 therapy was permitted, and 30% to 45% of dose-escalation patients had received checkpoint inhibitors. A male proportion of 70% to 90% and a mean age of about 60 years, ranging from 23 to 79, were recorded for the dose-escalation cohort. Partial responses were achieved by three dose-escalation patients, of whom one had hepatocellular carcinoma and two had cutaneous melanoma. The purpose of peripheral TCRbeta sequencing was to test whether ivuxolimab changed TCR sequence diversity and led to clonal T-cell expansion. Intravenous ivuxolimab was administered to patients every 2 weeks at six dose levels: 0.01, 0.1, 0.3, 1.5, 3 and 10 mg/kg. Of the approximately 50 dose-escalation patients, hepatocellular carcinoma was present in about 20, melanoma in approximately 15, renal cell carcinoma in 9 and head and neck cancer in 9. Summary of the overall study and its limitations: At doses from 0.1 to 3.0 mg/kg, clonal expansion was seen in both CD4+ and CD8+ blood T cells between baseline and week 6. After ivuxolimab, more expanded clones were found on average in CD8+ T cells than in CD4+ T cells. Antigen specificity was not determined for the clonally expanded peripheral T cells. Partial responders in the 0.1-3.0 mg/kg groups had among the lowest normalized peripheral clonal expansion, especially among CD8+ T cells. Low levels of normalized T-cell clonal expansion were also shown by some nonresponding patients.

For sequencing of the TCRbeta CDR3 region, genomic DNA was extracted from the sorted cells. The immunoSEQ Assay was used for sequencing of TCRbeta CDR3 regions. TCRdb carries this immuneACCESS record with in-frame sequences only. Its versions omit some clonotypes, under half of them owing to an unresolved V gene in the studies checked, with the rest unexplained. Present in this sample are about 99,000 clones, 75% to 95% of which were seen just once. Of the sample, about 0.31% falls within the top ten clones. On this clone: Which antigen it targets is not known. Base qualities were left out, and no much larger clone turns up one base away.

Patients with a history of autoimmune disease or receiving systemic immunosuppression were excluded from the trial. Peripheral blood for TCR sequencing was collected from all dose cohorts at baseline, on cycle 4 day 1, and on cycle 7 day 1. Samples were obtained from an open-label, multicenter, first-in-human phase I dose-escalation trial of ivuxolimab. Adults with locally advanced or metastatic head and neck squamous cell, hepatocellular, melanoma or renal cell carcinoma were enrolled in the trial. Before TCR sequencing, CD4+ T cells and CD8+ T cells from peripheral blood were sorted into separate populations. The CDR3, cysteine through phenylalanine, is 14 amino acids long. Only the CDR3 DNA is retained, 42 bases long and in frame from the first base. V was cut back by 8 bases and J by 2 bases, leaving a gap of 16 bases between them. From a lookup of the germline V gene, CDR1 and CDR2 are ENHRY and SYGVKD.

The chain links TRBV10-3 with TRBJ2-7; a tentative D match to TRBD1 spans 6 bases. The sequence was obtained from an adult with an advanced solid tumor such as melanoma, head and neck, liver or kidney cancer. Material: CD4+ or CD8+ T cells sorted from blood, obtained in a trial of the OX40 agonist ivuxolimab. The CDR3 protein is CAIGKGVVPYEQYF. Here is the DNA: TGTGCCATCGGCAAGGGGGTCGTACCCTACGAGCAGTACTTC.